These 10 T cell receptor beta chains share one sample of origin, sequenced in a study of T cell responses to AZD1222 COVID-19 vaccine. Assay used: immunoSEQ multiplex PCR; TCRdb lists only in-frame clones, some missing. This table has 150,000 or so clones, approximately 94% appearing once. Specimen: peripheral blood, collected on day 0 of AZD1222 vaccination. These receptors all stem from an adult in good health.

The J gene is TRBJ2-5, the V gene TRBV2, with D possibly TRBD2 on 6 matching bases. Germline V gives CDR1 SNHLY, CDR2 FYNNEI. This CDR3 region has 15 residues. The V end lost 6 bases, the J end lost 5 bases, and 19 bases lay between the germline ends. The CDR3 DNA reads as TGTGCCAGCAGGAGAGGGGACTCCGATTCGGAGACCCAGTACTTC. This encodes CASRRGDSDSETQYF.

A single count supports this clone. The CDR3 DNA reads as TGTGCCAGCAGTCGCGCCGCGAGCAGGGGGTTATCCTATGGCTACACCTTC. This codes for CASSRAASRGLSYGYTF. The J gene is TRBJ1-2, the V gene TRBV6-6, with TRBD1 matching over 7 bases. The ends lost 5 bases at V and 4 bases at J; junction bases unmatched: 16. The CDR3 sequence is 17 residues long. The germline V gene has CDR1 MNHNY and CDR2 SVGAGI (reference sequence).

This chain links TRBV19 with TRBJ2-7, with 9 bases matching TRBD1. CDR1 is LNHDA and CDR2 is SQIVND in the germline V gene (reference sequence). The CDR3 consists of 15 residues. Trimming cost V 4 bases and J 1 base; bases outside gene matches: 5. CDR3 loop: CASSSRTGASYEQYF. The CDR3 region has the DNA TGTGCCAGTAGTAGTAGGACAGGGGCTTCCTACGAGCAGTACTTC.

The chain joins TRBV5-1 to TRBJ1-1, with D tentatively TRBD1 (5 bases). V lost 2 bases to trimming and J lost 6 bases, with 17 bases between them. Germline lookup yields CDR1 SGHRS and CDR2 YFSETQ. CDR3 length: 15 residues. In DNA, the CDR3 is TGCGCCAGCAGCTTCAGGGTAGAAAATAGCGCTGAAGCTTTCTTT. It yields the protein CASSFRVENSAEAFF.

The chain has TRBV12-3 or TRBV12-4 and TRBJ1-2; D is unresolved. There are 12 residues in the CDR3. Deletions cut 5 bases from V and 8 bases from J, with 12 bases between. The CDR3 sequence: CASSPPRRGYTF. CDR3 coding DNA: TGTGCCAGCAGTCCCCCTCGGCGGGGCTACACCTTC.

The chain carries TRBV9 and TRBJ2-7, with 9 bases identical to TRBD2. The CDR3 totals 15 residues. V lost 0 bases and J lost 4; bases outside the gene matches: 5. CDR1 is SGDLS, CDR2 YYNGEE, per germline. The CDR3 DNA reads as TGTGCCAGCAGCGTAGCAAGCGGGGGGTTGTACGAGCAGTACTTC. Protein: CASSVASGGLYEQYF.

CDR3 loop: CASEGQNSYEQYF. CDR3 sequence (DNA): TGTGCCAGCGAAGGACAGAACTCCTACGAGCAGTACTTC. The chain joins TRBV28 to TRBJ2-7; weak D call: TRBD1 (6 bases). CDR1 is MDHEN and CDR2 is SYDVKM in the germline V gene. Trimming stripped 8 bases from V and 0 bases from J, with 11 bases between. The CDR3 sequence is 13 residues long.

The CDR3 region has the DNA TGTGCCAGCAGCGTAGAAACTAGCGGGGGGCAGTATTTT. Amino acids: CASSVETSGGQYF. The chain is built from TRBV9 and TRBJ2-3, with 11 positions matching TRBD2. The CDR3 consists of 13 residues. The trim removed 0 bases at V and 11 bases at J, leaving 2 bases unmatched. CDR1 is SGDLS, CDR2 YYNGEE, per germline.

The chain combines TRBV18 with TRBJ2-5; D not certain. The germline gives CDR1 KGHSH, CDR2 LQKENI. This CDR3 comprises 13 residues. V was shortened by 2 bases and J by 14 bases, with 18 bases between the two germline ends. In DNA form, the CDR3 reads TGTGCCAGCTCACCAAGTATCTCCACGGAACTCTACTTC. Amino acids: CASSPSISTELYF. Variable domain in full (rest from reference TRBV18 and TRBJ2-5): NAGVMQNPRHLVRRRGQEARLRCSPMKGHSHVYWYRQLPEEGLKFMVYLQKENIIDESGMPKERFSAEFPKEGPSILRIQQVVRGDSAAYFCASSPSISTELYFGPGTRLLVL.

V is TRBV19 and J is TRBJ2-2; no clear D. Between the trimmed V and J ends, which lost 1 base and 7 bases, there was a span of 19 bases. Per the germline V gene, CDR1 is LNHDA and CDR2 is SQIVND (reference sequence). The CDR3 has 17 residues. This chain's CDR3 is CASSIADGPGWGGELFF. In DNA, the CDR3 is TGTGCCAGTAGTATAGCGGACGGCCCAGGCTGGGGCGGGGAGCTGTTTTTT.